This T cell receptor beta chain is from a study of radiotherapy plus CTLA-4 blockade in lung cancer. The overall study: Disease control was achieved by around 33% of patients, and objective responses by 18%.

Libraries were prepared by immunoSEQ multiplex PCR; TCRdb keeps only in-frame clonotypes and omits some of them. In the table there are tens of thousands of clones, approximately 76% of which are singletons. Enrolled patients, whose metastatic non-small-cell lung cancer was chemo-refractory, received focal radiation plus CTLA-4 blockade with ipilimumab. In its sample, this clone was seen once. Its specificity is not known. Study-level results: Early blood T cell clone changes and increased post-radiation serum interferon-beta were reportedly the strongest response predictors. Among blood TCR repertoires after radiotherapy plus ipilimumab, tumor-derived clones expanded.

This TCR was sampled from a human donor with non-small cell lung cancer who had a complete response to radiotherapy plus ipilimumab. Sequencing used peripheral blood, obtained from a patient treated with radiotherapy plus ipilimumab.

CDR3 protein: CASSPPGTREQYF. In DNA form, the CDR3 reads TGTGCCAGCAGTCCCCCTGGCACCAGGGAGCAGTACTTC. The J gene is TRBJ2-7, the V gene TRBV28; unclear D gene. CDR1 and CDR2 (germline): MDHEN, SYDVKM. This CDR3 is 13 amino acids long. Trimming took off 5 bases at V and 7 bases at J, with 15 bases between the two ends.